The present TCR beta chain was sequenced within a study of shared clonotypes between healthy human individuals. Across the study: A couple of women and a few men aged 18 to 49 served as donors. Notes on the study in general: Naive CD4 clonotypes overlapped across a handful of donors at 4.5% to 5.5%. The study found lower generation probabilities in non-shared clonotypes than in those shared by all four donors.

From germline, CDR1 is SQVTM and CDR2 ANQGSEA. V was trimmed by 7 bases and J by 8 bases, leaving 20 bases between them. The CDR3 has 13 residues. The data were produced by immunoSEQ multiplex PCR, yet TCRdb's version contains in-frame clones alone and is incomplete. The sample lists a few million clones, more than 85% seen once, with 0.39% in the top ten. As regards this clone: Its matching antigen is unknown.

The sequenced sample consisted of naive CD4+ T cells from PBMCs. Subset defined: CD45RA+ positively selected. The chain combines TRBV29-1 with TRBJ1-2, with D possibly being TRBD1 (6 bases). The source of this sequence is a man between 18 and 35 years old in good health. Some clones in this sample may be carry-over from other donors' samples. This chain's CDR3 is CSARARGPGGYTF. CDR3 coding DNA: TGCAGCGCCCGGGCCCGGGGGCCGGGGGGCTACACCTTC.